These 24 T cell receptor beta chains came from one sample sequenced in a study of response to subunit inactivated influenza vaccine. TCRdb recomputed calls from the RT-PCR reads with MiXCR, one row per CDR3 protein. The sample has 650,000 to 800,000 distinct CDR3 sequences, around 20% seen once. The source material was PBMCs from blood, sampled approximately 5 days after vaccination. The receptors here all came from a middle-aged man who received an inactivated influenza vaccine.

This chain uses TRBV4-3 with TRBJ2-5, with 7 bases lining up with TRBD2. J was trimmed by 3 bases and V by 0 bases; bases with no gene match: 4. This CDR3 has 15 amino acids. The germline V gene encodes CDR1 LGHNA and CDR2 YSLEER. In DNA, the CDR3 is TGCGCCAGCAGCCAAGATTTGCTAGCGGAAGAGACCCAGTACTTC. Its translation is CASSQDLLAEETQYF.

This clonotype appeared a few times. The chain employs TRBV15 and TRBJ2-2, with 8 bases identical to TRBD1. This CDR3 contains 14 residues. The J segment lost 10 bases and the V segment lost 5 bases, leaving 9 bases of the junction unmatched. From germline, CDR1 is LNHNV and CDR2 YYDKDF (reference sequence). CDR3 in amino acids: CATSDSTGQAELFF. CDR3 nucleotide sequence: TGTGCCACCAGCGACTCCACGGGACAGGCGGAGCTGTTTTTT.

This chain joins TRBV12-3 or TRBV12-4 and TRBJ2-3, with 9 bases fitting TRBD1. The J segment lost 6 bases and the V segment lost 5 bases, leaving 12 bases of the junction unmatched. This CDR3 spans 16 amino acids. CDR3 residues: CASSHRTGVFIDTQYF. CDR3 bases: TGTGCCAGCAGTCACAGGACAGGGGTTTTTATCGATACGCAGTATTTT.

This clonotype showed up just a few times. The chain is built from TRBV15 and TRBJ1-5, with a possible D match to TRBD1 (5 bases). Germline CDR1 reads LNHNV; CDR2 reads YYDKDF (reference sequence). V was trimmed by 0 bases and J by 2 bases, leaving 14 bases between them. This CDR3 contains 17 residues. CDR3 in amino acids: CATSRETGGPGNQPQHF. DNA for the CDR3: TGTGCCACCAGCAGAGAAACAGGAGGGCCAGGCAATCAGCCCCAGCATTTT. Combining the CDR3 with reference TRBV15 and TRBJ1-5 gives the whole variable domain DAMVIQNPRYQVTQFGKPVTLSCSQTLNHNVMYWYQQKSSQAPKLLFHYYDKDFNNEADTPDNFQSRRPNTSFCFLDIRSPGLGDTAMYLCATSRETGGPGNQPQHFGDGTRLSIL.

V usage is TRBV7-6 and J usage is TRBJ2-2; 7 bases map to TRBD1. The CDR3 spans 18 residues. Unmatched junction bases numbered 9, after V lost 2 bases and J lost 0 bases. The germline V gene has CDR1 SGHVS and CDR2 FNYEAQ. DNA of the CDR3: TGTGCCAGCAGCTTACCCATAGGACAGGTTTCGAACACCGGGGAGCTGTTTTTT. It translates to CASSLPIGQVSNTGELFF.

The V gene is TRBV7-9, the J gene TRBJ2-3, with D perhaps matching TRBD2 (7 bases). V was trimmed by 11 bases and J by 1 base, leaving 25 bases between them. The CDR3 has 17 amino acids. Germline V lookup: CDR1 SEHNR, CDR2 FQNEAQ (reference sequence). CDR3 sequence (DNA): TGTGCCGGGGCGAAGCCGGGGGGCCGCCTTGGCACAGATACGCAGTATTTT. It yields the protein CAGAKPGGRLGTDTQYF.

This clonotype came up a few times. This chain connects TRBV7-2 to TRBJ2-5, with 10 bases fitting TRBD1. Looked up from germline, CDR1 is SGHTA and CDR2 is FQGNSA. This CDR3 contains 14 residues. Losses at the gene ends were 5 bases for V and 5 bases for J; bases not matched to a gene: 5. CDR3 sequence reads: CASSQTGGEETQYF. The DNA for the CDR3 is TGTGCCAGCAGCCAGACAGGGGGCGAGGAGACCCAGTACTTC.

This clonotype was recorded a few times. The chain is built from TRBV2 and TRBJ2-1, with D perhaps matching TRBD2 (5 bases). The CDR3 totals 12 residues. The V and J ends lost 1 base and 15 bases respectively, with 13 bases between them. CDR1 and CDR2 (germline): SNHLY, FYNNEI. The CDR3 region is CASSEGGPSSFF. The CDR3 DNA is TGTGCCAGCAGTGAAGGAGGGCCCTCATCGTTCTTC.

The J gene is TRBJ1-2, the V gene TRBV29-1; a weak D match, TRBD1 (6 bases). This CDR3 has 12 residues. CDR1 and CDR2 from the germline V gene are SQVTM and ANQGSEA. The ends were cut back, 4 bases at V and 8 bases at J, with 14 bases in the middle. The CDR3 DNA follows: TGCAGCGTTGGGGGACAAGGGGTCGGCTACACCTTC. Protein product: CSVGGQGVGYTF.

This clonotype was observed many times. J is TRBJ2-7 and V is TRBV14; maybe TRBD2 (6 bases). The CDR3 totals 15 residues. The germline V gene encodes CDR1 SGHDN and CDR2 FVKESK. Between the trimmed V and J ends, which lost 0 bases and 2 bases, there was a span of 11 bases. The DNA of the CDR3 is TGTGCCAGCAGCCAAGATTCTCTAGCGCCCTACGAGCAGTACTTC. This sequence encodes CASSQDSLAPYEQYF.

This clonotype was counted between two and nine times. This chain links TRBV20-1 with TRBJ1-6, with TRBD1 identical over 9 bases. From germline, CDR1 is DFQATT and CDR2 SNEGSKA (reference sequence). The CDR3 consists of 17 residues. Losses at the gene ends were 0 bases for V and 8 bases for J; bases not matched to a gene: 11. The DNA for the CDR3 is TGCAGTGCTAGAGATCCGGGACAGGGCCTTGGTTATTCACCCCTCCACTTT. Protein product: CSARDPGQGLGYSPLHF.

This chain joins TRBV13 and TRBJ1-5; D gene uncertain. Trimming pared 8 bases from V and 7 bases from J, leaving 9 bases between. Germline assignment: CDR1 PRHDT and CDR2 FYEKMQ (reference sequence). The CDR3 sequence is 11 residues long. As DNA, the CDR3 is TGTGCCAGCCTTATGGGCCAGCCCCAGCATTTT. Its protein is CASLMGQPQHF.

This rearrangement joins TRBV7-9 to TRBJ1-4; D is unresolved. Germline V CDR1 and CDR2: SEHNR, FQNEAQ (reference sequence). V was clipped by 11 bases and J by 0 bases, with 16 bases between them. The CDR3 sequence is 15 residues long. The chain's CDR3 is CAGSGFKATNEKLFF. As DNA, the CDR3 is TGTGCCGGCTCTGGATTTAAAGCAACTAATGAAAAACTGTTTTTT.

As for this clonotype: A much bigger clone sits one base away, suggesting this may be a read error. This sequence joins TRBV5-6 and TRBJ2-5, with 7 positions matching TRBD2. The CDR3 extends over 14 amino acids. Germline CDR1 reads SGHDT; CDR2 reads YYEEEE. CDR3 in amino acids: CARSLYGGSETQYF. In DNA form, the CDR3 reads TGTGCCAGAAGCTTGTACGGGGGGAGTGAGACCCAGTACTTC.

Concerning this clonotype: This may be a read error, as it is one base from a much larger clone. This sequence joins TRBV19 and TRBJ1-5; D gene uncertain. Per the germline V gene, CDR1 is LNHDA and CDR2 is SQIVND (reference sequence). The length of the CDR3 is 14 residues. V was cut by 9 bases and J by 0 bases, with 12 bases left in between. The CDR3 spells CASSRRISNQPQHF. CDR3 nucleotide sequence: TGTGCCAGCAGTCGACGGATTAGCAATCAGCCCCAGCATTTT.

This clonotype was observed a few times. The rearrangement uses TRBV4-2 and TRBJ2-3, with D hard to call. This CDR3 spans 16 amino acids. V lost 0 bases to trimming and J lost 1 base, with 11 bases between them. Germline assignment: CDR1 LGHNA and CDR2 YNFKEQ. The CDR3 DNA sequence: TGTGCCAGCAGCCAAGATCTTGGCTGGGGCACAGATACGCAGTATTTT. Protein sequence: CASSQDLGWGTDTQYF.

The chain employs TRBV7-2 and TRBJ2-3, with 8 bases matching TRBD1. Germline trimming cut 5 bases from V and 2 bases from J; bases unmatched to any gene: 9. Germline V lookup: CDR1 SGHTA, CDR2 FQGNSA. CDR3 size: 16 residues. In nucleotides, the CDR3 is TGTGCCAGCAGCATGCGACAGGGGTCCCCCACAGATACGCAGTATTTT. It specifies CASSMRQGSPTDTQYF.

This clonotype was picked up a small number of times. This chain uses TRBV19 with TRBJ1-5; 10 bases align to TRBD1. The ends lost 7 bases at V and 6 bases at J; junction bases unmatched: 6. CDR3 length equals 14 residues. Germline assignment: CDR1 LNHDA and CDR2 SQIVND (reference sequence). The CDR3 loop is CASKGTGVSQPQHF. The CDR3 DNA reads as TGTGCCAGTAAGGGGACAGGGGTGAGTCAGCCCCAGCATTTT. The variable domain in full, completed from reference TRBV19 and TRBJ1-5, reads DGGITQSPKYLFRKEGQNVTLSCEQNLNHDAMYWYRQDPGQGLRLIYYSQIVNDFQKGDIAEGYSVSREKKESFPLTVTSAQKNPTAFYLCASKGTGVSQPQHFGDGTRLSIL.

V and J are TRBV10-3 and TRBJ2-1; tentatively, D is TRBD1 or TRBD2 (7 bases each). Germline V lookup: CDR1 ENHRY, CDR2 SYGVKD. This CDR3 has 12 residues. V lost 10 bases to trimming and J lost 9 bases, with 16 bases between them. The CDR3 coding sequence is TGTGCCACAAAGACAGGGAGGGCTGAGCAGTTCTTC. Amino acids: CATKTGRAEQFF.

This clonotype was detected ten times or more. This CDR3 reads CASSLMRQGNYGYTF. CDR3 in DNA: TGTGCCAGCAGTTTAATGAGACAGGGGAACTATGGCTACACCTTC. The V gene is TRBV12-3 or TRBV12-4, the J gene TRBJ1-2; 8 bases align to TRBD1. J lost 2 bases, V lost 2 bases, and 4 bases had no gene match. CDR3 length equals 15 residues.

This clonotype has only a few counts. CDR3 DNA sequence: TGCAGTGCTACCCTAGCGGGGGGACTCCAAGAGACCCAGTACTTC. It translates to CSATLAGGLQETQYF. The chain combines TRBV20-1 with TRBJ2-5, with TRBD2 identical over 11 bases. The CDR3 runs to 15 residues. Trimming at V came to 4 bases and at J to 1 base, leaving 5 bases not matched to a gene. Germline loops: CDR1 DFQATT, CDR2 SNEGSKA (reference sequence).

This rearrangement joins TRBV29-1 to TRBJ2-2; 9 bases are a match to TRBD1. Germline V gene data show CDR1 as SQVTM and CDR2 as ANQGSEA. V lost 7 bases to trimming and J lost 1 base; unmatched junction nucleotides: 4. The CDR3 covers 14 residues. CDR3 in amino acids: CSARQGGNTGELFF. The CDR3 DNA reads TGCAGCGCTCGACAGGGGGGGAACACCGGGGAGCTGTTTTTT.

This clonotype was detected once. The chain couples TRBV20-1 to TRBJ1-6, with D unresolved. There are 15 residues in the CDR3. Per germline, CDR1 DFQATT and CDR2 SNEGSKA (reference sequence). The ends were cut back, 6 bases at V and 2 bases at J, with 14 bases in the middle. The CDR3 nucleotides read TGCAGTGCCCTACCACTAGGCACCTATAATTCACCCCTCCACTTT. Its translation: CSALPLGTYNSPLHF.

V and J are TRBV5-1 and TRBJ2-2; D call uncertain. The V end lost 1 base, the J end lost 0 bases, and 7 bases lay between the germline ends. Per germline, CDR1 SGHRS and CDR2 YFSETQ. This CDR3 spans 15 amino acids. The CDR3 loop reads CASSLNEANTGELFF. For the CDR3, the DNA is TGCGCCAGCAGCTTGAACGAAGCGAACACCGGGGAGCTGTTTTTT. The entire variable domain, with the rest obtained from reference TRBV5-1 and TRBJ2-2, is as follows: KAGVTQTPRYLIKTRGQQVTLSCSPISGHRSVSWYQQTPGQGLQFLFEYFSETQRNKGNFPGRFSGRQFSNSRSEMNVSTLELGDSALYLCASSLNEANTGELFFGEGSRLTVL.